This is a list of T cell receptor beta chains from one sample in a study of T cells in Graves' hyperthyroidism and ophthalmopathy. TCRdb re-analysed the multiplex PCR reads in MiXCR, keeping a single row per CDR3 protein. The repertoire holds some 510,000 distinct CDR3 sequences, with less than 25% as singletons. The specimen was blood. The source is a man aged 18 to 29 with Graves' hyperthyroidism. Each CDR3 is given with its conserved first and last residue. The order of the fields is V gene, J gene, D gene, clone size, CDR3 DNA, CDR3 protein. A D gene is named only where the DNA matches it firmly. Size is omitted from some rows. Given values are once, few, many or a class for expanded clones.

>TRBV20-1|TRBJ2-7|TRBD1|many
TGCAGTGCTAGTTGGGACAGGGGGTTTTCCGAGCAGTACTTC
CSASWDRGFSEQYF
>TRBV6-1|TRBJ2-4|.|.
TGTGCCAGCAGTGGGGGGGTAGAAAACATTCAGTACTTC
CASSGGVENIQYF
>TRBV2|TRBJ1-2|.|many
TGTGCCAGCAGTGTAGGGGATGGCTACACCTTC
CASSVGDGYTF
>TRBV6-2/TRBV6-3|TRBJ1-5|TRBD1|many
TGTGCCAGCAGTTACTCGAGCAGGGGGAGGTATAGCAATCAGCCCCAGCATTTT
CASSYSSRGRYSNQPQHF
>TRBV6-2/TRBV6-3|TRBJ1-5|.|few
TGTGCCAGCAGTTCCCCGAGGCGCAATCAGCCCCAGCATTTT
CASSSPRRNQPQHF
>TRBV7-6|TRBJ2-6|TRBD1|.
TGTGCCAGCAGCCTAAATTCCGGGACAGGGAGACTCCCTGGGGCCAACGTCCTGACTTTC
CASSLNSGTGRLPGANVLTF
>TRBV5-1|TRBJ1-2|.|few
TGCGCCAGCAGACAGGGTTCAGAGGATTGGGGCTACACCTTC
CASRQGSEDWGYTF
>TRBV4-1|TRBJ1-5|.|.
TGCGCCAGCAGCCAAGCCCGAGGGGGAAGGGATCAGCCCCAGCATTTT
CASSQARGGRDQPQHF
>TRBV6-1|TRBJ2-7|.|many
TGTGCCAGCAGCCACCTCGGGACTGTTGCTTACGAGCAGTACTTC
CASSHLGTVAYEQYF
>TRBV30|TRBJ1-1|.|few
TGTGCCTGGAATTCCGGGGTGGTGAACACTGAAGCTTTCTTT
CAWNSGVVNTEAFF
>TRBV5-1|TRBJ2-4|.|many
TGCGCCAGCAGTCAGGGTACCAAAAACATTCAGTACTTC
CASSQGTKNIQYF
>TRBV24-1|TRBJ1-2|.|many
TGTGCCACCAGCGCAGGGGTTTCCTATGGCTACACCTTC
CATSAGVSYGYTF
>TRBV15|TRBJ2-7|.|many
TGTGCCACCAGCAGAGAAGCAGCCGGGCAGTACTTC
CATSREAAGQYF
>TRBV7-9|TRBJ1-1|.|once
TGTGCCAGCAGCCGACCGCAGGGAGGCACTGAAGCTTTCTTT
CASSRPQGGTEAFF
>TRBV6-2/TRBV6-3|TRBJ1-2|.|few
TGTGCCAGCAGGAACGCGGCCCCGAGGGGCTATGGCTACACCTTC
CASRNAAPRGYGYTF
>TRBV28|TRBJ1-1|.|.
TGTGCCAGCAGAGGGAACAGGGAAGCTTTCTTT
CASRGNREAFF
>TRBV11-2|TRBJ1-1|TRBD1|many
TGTGCCAGCAGCTTGACAGGGCGAACTGAAGCTTTCTTT
CASSLTGRTEAFF
>TRBV13|TRBJ1-1|.|.
TGTGCCAGCAGCACTCCAGGCTCCCCGAACACTGAAGCTTTCTTT
CASSTPGSPNTEAFF
>TRBV27|TRBJ1-1|.|many
TGTGCCAGCAGTTTCCAGGACGGGGTCGCTTTCTTT
CASSFQDGVAFF
>TRBV7-8|TRBJ2-7|.|many
TGTGCCAGCAGTGTCGTAACCGTCGACGAGCAGTACTTC
CASSVVTVDEQYF
>TRBV28|TRBJ2-5|TRBD2|few
TGTGCCAGCAGTCTCGTGGGAGCGGGGGGAATCCAAGAGACCCAGTACTTC
CASSLVGAGGIQETQYF
>TRBV13|TRBJ2-7|.|.
TGTGCCAGCAGCCCCGGGCAGGGTTTTACACTCAGCTCCTACGAGCAGCACTTC
CASSPGQGFTLSSYEQHF
>TRBV4-1|TRBJ1-2|.|.
TGCGCCAGCAGCCAGTGGAGTAACTATGGCTACACCTTC
CASSQWSNYGYTF
>TRBV6-5|TRBJ2-7|.|many
TGTACCAGCAGAAACTCCGGTACCACCTCCCCTGGAGAGCAGTACTTC
CTSRNSGTTSPGEQYF
>TRBV19|TRBJ1-1|TRBD1|.
TGTGCCAGTAGCCACGACAGGGACACTGAAGCTTTCTTT
CASSHDRDTEAFF
>TRBV2|TRBJ1-3|TRBD1|few
TGTGCCAGCAGTAGGGACAGGGGACGAGACACCATATATTTT
CASSRDRGRDTIYF
>TRBV19|TRBJ2-2|TRBD1|.
TGTGCCAGTAGTATAGGACAGGGACCGAACACCGGGGAGCTGTTTTTT
CASSIGQGPNTGELFF
>TRBV4-1|TRBJ2-6|.|.
TGCGCCAGCAGCCAAGGGGGGTCTGGGGCCAACGTCCTGACTTTC
CASSQGGSGANVLTF
>TRBV20-1|TRBJ2-5|.|many
TGCAGTGCTAGATCCCCTGAGACCCAGTACTTC
CSARSPETQYF
>TRBV6-5|TRBJ2-5|.|many
TGTGCCAGCAGTTACTCGGTAGGGAGAGAGACCCAGTACTTC
CASSYSVGRETQYF
>TRBV7-8|TRBJ1-1|TRBD1|many
TGTGCCAGCAGCTCGGACAGGGGGGGCACTGAAGCTTTCTTT
CASSSDRGGTEAFF
>TRBV6-1|TRBJ1-1|.|many
TGTGCCAGCAGCCTCAGGGGAACAATGAACACTGAAGCTTTCTTT
CASSLRGTMNTEAFF
>TRBV27|TRBJ2-2|TRBD2|.
TGTGCCAGCAGCGCCAAGCGGGGGGGCCCGGCGGAGCTGTTTTTT
CASSAKRGGPAELFF
>TRBV5-1|TRBJ2-7|.|few
TGCGCCAGCAGCTTGGACGTCAGTAACTCCTACGAGCAGTACTTC
CASSLDVSNSYEQYF
>TRBV28|TRBJ1-1|.|many
TGTGCCAGCAGTTTTTGGGGGGCGAACACTGAAGCTTTCTTT
CASSFWGANTEAFF
>TRBV24-1|TRBJ1-2|.|.
TGTGCCACCAGTGATGAATTAGAGGGGACCAGACCCCTTAACTATGGCTACACCTTC
CATSDELEGTRPLNYGYTF
>TRBV5-1|TRBJ2-2|.|few
TGCGCCAGCAGCTTGGAAAGGGGTGGAACCGGGGAGCTGTGTTTT
CASSLERGGTGELCF
>TRBV15|TRBJ2-7|TRBD2|few
TGTGCCACCAGCGCCAAGACTAGCGGGAGGCCCTACGAGCAGTACTTC
CATSAKTSGRPYEQYF
>TRBV5-1|TRBJ2-2|TRBD1|few
TGCGCCAGCAGCTTTGGTTCCGGGACAGGGACCGGGGAGCTGTTTTTT
CASSFGSGTGTGELFF
>TRBV6-1|TRBJ2-7|TRBD2|many
TGTGCCAGCAGCTCCACTAGCGGGCCCTTCCGACAGTACTTC
CASSSTSGPFRQYF
>TRBV6-1|TRBJ1-2|TRBD1|many
TGTGCCAGCAGTGATCCCCGCCGGACAGGTGGTGAGGATGGCTACACCTTC
CASSDPRRTGGEDGYTF
>TRBV4-1|TRBJ2-7|.|.
TGCGCCAGCAGCCAAGGGCCCAGATACGAGCAGTACTTC
CASSQGPRYEQYF
>TRBV6-6|TRBJ1-3|.|many
TGTGCCAGCAGTCCCCAGTTGGGTGAGGGGAGTAGAAACACCATATATTTT
CASSPQLGEGSRNTIYF
>TRBV12-3/TRBV12-4|TRBJ2-7|TRBD2|many
TGTGCCAGCAGTTTCAGCGGGGGAGATAACGAGCAGTACTTC
CASSFSGGDNEQYF
>TRBV4-1|TRBJ1-2|.|.
TGCGCCAGCAGCCTATCCCTTGGCGGGGACTATGGCTACACCTTC
CASSLSLGGDYGYTF
>TRBV2|TRBJ2-7|.|many
TGTGCCAGCAGTGGACAGGTTACCTCCTACGAGCAGTACTTC
CASSGQVTSYEQYF
>TRBV6-5|TRBJ1-2|.|many
TGTGCCAGCAGTTTCGACAGGAACTATGGCTACACCTTC
CASSFDRNYGYTF
>TRBV5-1|TRBJ2-2|.|many
TGCGCCAGCAGCTTGCGCGGCCCCTCGAACACCGGGGAGCTGTTTTTT
CASSLRGPSNTGELFF
>TRBV2|TRBJ1-2|TRBD1|.
TGTGCCAGCAGGGACCTCAGACAGGGCCGCTATGGCTACACCTTC
CASRDLRQGRYGYTF